One sample yielded the 8 T cell receptor beta chains listed below, sequenced in a study of neurological immune-mediated disorders. TCRdb recomputed calls from the 5' RACE reads with MiXCR, one row per CDR3 protein. Altogether around 33,000 distinct CDR3 sequences are present, roughly 25% being singletons, with the ten largest covering roughly 27%. The sequencing sample was made of CD4+ T cells from blood. The receptors shown here come from a man aged 50-59 years with HTLV-1-associated myelopathy (HAM/TSP).

The chain carries TRBV3-1 and TRBJ2-7; 12 bases align to TRBD2. J lost 7 bases, V lost 4 bases, and 2 bases had no gene match. Germline V lookup: CDR1 LGHDT, CDR2 YNNKEL (reference sequence). The CDR3 consists of 13 residues. CDR3 protein: CASSPGLAGEQYF. The CDR3 DNA reads as TGTGCCAGCAGCCCCGGACTAGCGGGAGAGCAGTACTTC.

As regards this clonotype: Given the absence of the conserved phenylalanine or tryptophan at the CDR3 end, a read error is likely. The chain carries TRBV7-9 and TRBJ2-7; D not resolved. The CDR3 totals 11 residues. CDR1 is SEHNR and CDR2 is FQNEAQ in the germline V gene (reference sequence). The CDR3 DNA reads TGTGCCAGCAGATTAGGGTACGAGCAGTACCTC. It codes for CASRLGYEQYL.

At least ten counts were recorded for this clonotype. The rearrangement links TRBV12-3 or TRBV12-4 to TRBJ2-1; possibly TRBD2 for D (6 bases). V shed 5 bases and J shed 1 base, with 15 bases lying between them. This CDR3 has 16 residues. CDR3 sequence (DNA): TGTGCCAGCAGTAATGCTGCGGAGGGGTCCTACAATGAGCAGTTCTTC. It translates to CASSNAAEGSYNEQFF.

This clonotype occurred many times. The chain employs TRBV5-1 and TRBJ2-3; D unresolved. Trimming removed 5 bases at V and 2 bases at J, with 18 bases between. This CDR3 has 16 residues. Germline V gene data show CDR1 as SGHRS and CDR2 as YFSETQ. The CDR3: CASRAPTERLTDTQYF. Here the CDR3 DNA reads TGCGCCAGCAGAGCCCCGACGGAACGTCTCACAGATACGCAGTATTTT. Full variable domain (rest looked up from reference TRBV5-1 and TRBJ2-3): KAGVTQTPRYLIKTRGQQVTLSCSPISGHRSVSWYQQTPGQGLQFLFEYFSETQRNKGNFPGRFSGRQFSNSRSEMNVSTLELGDSALYLCASRAPTERLTDTQYFGPGTRLTVL.

This clonotype was seen a few times. The chain joins TRBV5-1 to TRBJ2-7, with 9 bases matching TRBD1. Germline loops: CDR1 SGHRS, CDR2 YFSETQ. The junction had 6 bases not matched to a gene; V was cut back by 4 bases and J by 1 base. This CDR3 has 15 amino acids. The DNA of the CDR3 is TGCGCCAGCAGCGTCACCGGGACAGGGTCCTACGAGCAGTACTTC. It encodes CASSVTGTGSYEQYF.

This clonotype was seen repeatedly, ten times or more. The chain combines TRBV5-1 with TRBJ2-5; D ambiguous. Germline V gene lookup returns CDR1 SGHRS and CDR2 YFSETQ. The CDR3 runs 11 residues. V was shortened by 7 bases and J by 7 bases, with 11 bases between the two germline ends. The CDR3 DNA sequence: TGCGCCAGCTACGACACCGGGACCCAGTACTTC. It encodes CASYDTGTQYF.

This clonotype was picked up many times. This sequence joins TRBV5-1 and TRBJ2-7, with D possibly called TRBD1 or TRBD2 (6 bases each). V was cut by 4 bases and J by 1 base, with 18 bases left in between. The germline gives CDR1 SGHRS, CDR2 YFSETQ. The CDR3 is 16 amino acids. The CDR3 nucleotides are TGCGCCAGCAGCCTGTGGTTGGGGGCGGGATCCTACGAGCAGTACTTC. Its translation: CASSLWLGAGSYEQYF.

This chain uses TRBV10-3 with TRBJ2-6; 13 positions match TRBD2. This CDR3 is 18 amino acids long. Germline CDR1 reads ENHRY; CDR2 reads SYGVKD. V shed 5 bases and J 0 bases; nucleotides not matched to a gene: 4. CDR3 in amino acids: CAISTGLAGVSGANVLTF. In DNA, the CDR3 is TGTGCCATCAGTACCGGACTAGCGGGGGTCTCTGGGGCCAACGTCCTGACTTTC.